This T cell receptor beta chain was sequenced for a study of identical twins. Details on this clonotype: Its antigen is currently unknown.

The CDR3 sequence is 15 residues long. V gave up 3 bases and J gave up 8 bases; unmatched junction bases: 6. CDR1 and CDR2 (germline): ENHRY, SYGVKD. General study findings and limits: Monozygotic twins shared more out-of-frame TCR alpha than recombination models predicted.

TCRdb reprocessed the 5' RACE reads via MiXCR and lists one record per CDR3 protein. This table has fewer than 550,000 distinct CDR3 sequences, roughly 15% appearing once. These data were likewise used in another study, on yellow fever vaccine responses in identical twins.

The TCR comes from a woman in her late teens or twenties in good health. The rearrangement joins TRBV10-3 to TRBJ2-1, with TRBD1 identical over 11 bases. The sequenced material came from CD4+ T cells sorted from blood. CDR3 residues: CAISESGTGGHEQFF. The CDR3 DNA is TGTGCCATCAGTGAATCCGGGACAGGGGGACATGAGCAGTTCTTC.